Reported below is one TCR beta chain. The sample comes from a study of OX40 agonist ivuxolimab in advanced cancers. This CDR3 has 16 residues. The V gene's germline CDR1 is MGHRA and CDR2 YSYEKL. With 0 bases clipped from V and 1 base from J, the junction kept 6 bases outside the gene matches. Data came from immunoSEQ multiplex PCR; TCRdb stores just in-frame clones and leaves some out. Of just under 65,000 clones listed, over 75% are singletons. This material consisted of CD4+ or CD8+ T cells sorted from blood, taken in a trial of the OX40 agonist ivuxolimab. The TCR originated in an adult with an advanced solid tumor such as melanoma, head and neck, liver or kidney cancer. The V gene is TRBV4-1, the J gene TRBJ2-7, with 7 bases identical to TRBD1. CDR3 region: CASSQDPLGQSYEQYF. The DNA of the CDR3 is TGCGCCAGCAGCCAAGATCCACTGGGACAGTCCTACGAGCAGTACTTC.